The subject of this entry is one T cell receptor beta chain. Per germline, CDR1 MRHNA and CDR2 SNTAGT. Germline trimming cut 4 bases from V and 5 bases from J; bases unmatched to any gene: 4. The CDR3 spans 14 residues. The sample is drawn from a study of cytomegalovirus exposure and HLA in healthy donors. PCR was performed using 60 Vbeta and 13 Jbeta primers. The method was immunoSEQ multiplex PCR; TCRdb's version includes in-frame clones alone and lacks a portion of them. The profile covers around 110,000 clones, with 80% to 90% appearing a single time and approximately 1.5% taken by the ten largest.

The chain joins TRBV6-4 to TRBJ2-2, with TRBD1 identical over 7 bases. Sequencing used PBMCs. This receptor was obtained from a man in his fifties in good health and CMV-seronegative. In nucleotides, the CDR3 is TGTGCCAGCAGTGTCGCAGGGGGAACCGGGGAGCTGTTTTTT. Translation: CASSVAGGTGELFF.